The 2 T cell receptor beta chains reported below all come from one sample, sequenced in a study of blood T cells in healthy people across ages. A second about 6 to 12 cycle PCR used barcoded and J-beta primers. TCRdb ran MiXCR on the 5' RACE reads and lists one entry per CDR3 protein. This repertoire shows under 1,000,000 distinct CDR3 sequences, about 46% found once; its top ten account for around 18%. Sequences were obtained from blood. The receptors stem from an older man in good health.

In its sample, this clonotype was seen a few times. This chain links TRBV20-1 with TRBJ2-1, with 9 bases lining up with TRBD2. The CDR3 loop spans 16 amino acids. The junction had 8 bases not matched to a gene; V was cut back by 1 base and J by 4 bases. Germline V gene sequence: CDR1 DFQATT, CDR2 SNEGSKA (reference sequence). The CDR3 sequence is CSARAGETSGYNEQFF. DNA for the CDR3: TGCAGTGCTAGAGCGGGAGAGACTAGCGGATACAATGAGCAGTTCTTC.

The V and J genes are TRBV21-1 and TRBJ1-5; whether TRBD1, the table's D call, matches the DNA was not checked. TRBV21-1 is designated a pseudogene. CDR3 length equals 14 residues. The CDR3 sequence: CASSPTGVNQPQHF. In DNA form, the CDR3 reads TGTGCCAGCAGCCCAACAGGGGTTAATCAGCCCCAGCATTTT.